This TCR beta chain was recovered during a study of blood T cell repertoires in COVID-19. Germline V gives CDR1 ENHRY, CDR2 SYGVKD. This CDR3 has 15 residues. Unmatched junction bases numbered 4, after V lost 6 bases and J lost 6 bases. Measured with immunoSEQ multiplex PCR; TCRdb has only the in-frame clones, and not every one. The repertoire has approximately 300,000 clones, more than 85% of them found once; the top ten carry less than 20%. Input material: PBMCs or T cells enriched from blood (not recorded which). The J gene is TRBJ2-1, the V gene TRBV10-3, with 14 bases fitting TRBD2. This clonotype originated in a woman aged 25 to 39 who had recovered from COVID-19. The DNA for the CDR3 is TGTGCCATCAGGGGGACTAGCGGGGGTCTCAATGAGCAGTTCTTC. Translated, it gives CAIRGTSGGLNEQFF.